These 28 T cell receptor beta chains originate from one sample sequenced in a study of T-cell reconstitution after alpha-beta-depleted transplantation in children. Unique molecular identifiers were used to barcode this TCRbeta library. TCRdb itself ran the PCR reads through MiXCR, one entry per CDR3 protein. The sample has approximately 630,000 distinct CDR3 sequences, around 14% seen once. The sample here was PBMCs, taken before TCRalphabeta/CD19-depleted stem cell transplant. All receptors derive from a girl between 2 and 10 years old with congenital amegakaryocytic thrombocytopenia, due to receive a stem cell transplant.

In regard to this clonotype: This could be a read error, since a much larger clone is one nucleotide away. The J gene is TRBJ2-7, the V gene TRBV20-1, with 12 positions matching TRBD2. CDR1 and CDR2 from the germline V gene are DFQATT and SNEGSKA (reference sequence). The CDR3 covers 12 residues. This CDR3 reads CSATSGRDEQHF. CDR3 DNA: TGCAGTGCTACTAGCGGGAGGGACGAGCAGCACTTC.

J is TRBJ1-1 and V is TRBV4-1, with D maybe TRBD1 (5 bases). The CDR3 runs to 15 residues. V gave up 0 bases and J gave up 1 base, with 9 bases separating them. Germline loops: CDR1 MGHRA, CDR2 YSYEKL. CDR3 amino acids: CASSQDRGGNTEAFF. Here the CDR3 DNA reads TGCGCCAGCAGCCAAGATAGGGGAGGGAACACTGAAGCTTTCTTT.

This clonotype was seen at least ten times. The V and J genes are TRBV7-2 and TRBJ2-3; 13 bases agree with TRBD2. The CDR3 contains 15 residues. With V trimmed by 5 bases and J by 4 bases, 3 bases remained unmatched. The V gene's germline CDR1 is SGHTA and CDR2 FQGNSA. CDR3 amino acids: CASSVTSGRSDTQYF. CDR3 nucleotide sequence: TGTGCCAGCAGCGTGACTAGCGGGAGGTCAGATACGCAGTATTTT.

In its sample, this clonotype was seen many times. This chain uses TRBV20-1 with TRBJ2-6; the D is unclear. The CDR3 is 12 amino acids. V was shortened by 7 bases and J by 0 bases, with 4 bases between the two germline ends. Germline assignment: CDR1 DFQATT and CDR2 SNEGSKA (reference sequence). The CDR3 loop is CSVVSGANVLTF. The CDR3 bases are TGCAGTGTAGTCTCTGGGGCCAACGTCCTGACTTTC.

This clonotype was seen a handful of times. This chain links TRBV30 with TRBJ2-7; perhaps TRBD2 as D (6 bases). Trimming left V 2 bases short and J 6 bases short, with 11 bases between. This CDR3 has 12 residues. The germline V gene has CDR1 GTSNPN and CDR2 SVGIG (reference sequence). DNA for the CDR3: TGTGCCTGGAGTCCGACTAGGGGCGAGCAGTACTTC. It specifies CAWSPTRGEQYF.

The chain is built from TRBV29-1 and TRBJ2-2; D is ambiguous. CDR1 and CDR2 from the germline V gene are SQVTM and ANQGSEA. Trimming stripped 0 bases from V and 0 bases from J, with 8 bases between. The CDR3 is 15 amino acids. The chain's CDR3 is CSVEDHLANTGELFF. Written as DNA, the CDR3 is TGCAGCGTTGAAGACCACCTGGCGAACACCGGGGAGCTGTTTTTT.

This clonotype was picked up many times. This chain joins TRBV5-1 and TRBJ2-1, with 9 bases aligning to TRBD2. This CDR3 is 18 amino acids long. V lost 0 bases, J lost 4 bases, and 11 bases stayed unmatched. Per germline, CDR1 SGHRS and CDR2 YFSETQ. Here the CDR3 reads CASSLGSGSVFFYNEQFF. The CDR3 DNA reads TGCGCCAGCAGCTTGGGTAGCGGGAGTGTTTTTTTTTACAATGAGCAGTTCTTC.

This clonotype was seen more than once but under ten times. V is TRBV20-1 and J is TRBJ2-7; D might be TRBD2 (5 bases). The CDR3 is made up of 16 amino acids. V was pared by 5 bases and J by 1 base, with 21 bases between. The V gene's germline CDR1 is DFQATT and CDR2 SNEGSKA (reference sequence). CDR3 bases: TGCAGTGCTCTCTTAATTGGCCTAGGAGGATCCTACGAGCAGTACTTC. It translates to CSALLIGLGGSYEQYF.

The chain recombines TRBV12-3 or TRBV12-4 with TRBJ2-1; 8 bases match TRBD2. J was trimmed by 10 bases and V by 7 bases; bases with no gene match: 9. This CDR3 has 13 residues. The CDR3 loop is CASIPTSEGEQFF. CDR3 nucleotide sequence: TGTGCCAGCATCCCGACTAGCGAGGGCGAGCAGTTCTTC.

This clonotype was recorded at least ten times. CDR3 sequence reads: CASSLRGLAGYEQFF. For the CDR3, the DNA is TGTGCCAGCAGCCTCCGAGGACTAGCGGGATATGAGCAGTTCTTC. The V gene is TRBV27, the J gene TRBJ2-1; 12 nucleotides match TRBD2. After removal of 6 bases from V and 8 bases from J, the junction contained 8 bases not matched to a gene. The CDR3 extends over 15 amino acids. The germline gives CDR1 MNHEY, CDR2 SMNVEV (reference sequence).

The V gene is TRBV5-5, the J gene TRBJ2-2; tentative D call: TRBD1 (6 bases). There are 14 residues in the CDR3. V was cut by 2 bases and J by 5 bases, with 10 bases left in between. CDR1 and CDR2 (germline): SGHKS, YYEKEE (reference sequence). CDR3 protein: CASSLGGRTGELFF. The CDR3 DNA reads TGTGCCAGCAGCTTAGGGGGTCGGACCGGGGAGCTGTTTTTT.

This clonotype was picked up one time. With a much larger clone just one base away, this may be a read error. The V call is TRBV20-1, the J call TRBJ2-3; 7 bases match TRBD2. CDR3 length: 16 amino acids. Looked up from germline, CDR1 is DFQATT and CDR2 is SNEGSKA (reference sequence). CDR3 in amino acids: CSAPKPLAEDTDRQYF. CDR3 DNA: TGCAGTGCTCCTAAGCCCCTAGCGGAGGACACAGATAGGCAGTATTTT.

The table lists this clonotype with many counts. The CDR3 nucleotides read TGTGCCAGCAGCTTGGTCGGGGAGGTTCGATCCGAGCAGTACTTC. Protein: CASSLVGEVRSEQYF. This chain uses TRBV5-6 with TRBJ2-7; D is perhaps TRBD2 (6 bases). Looked up from germline, CDR1 is SGHDT and CDR2 is YYEEEE. The CDR3 consists of 15 residues. Between the trimmed V and J ends, which lost 0 bases and 6 bases, there was a span of 16 bases.

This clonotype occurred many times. CDR3 sequence reads: CSARDPAGGNEQYF. DNA of the CDR3: TGCAGTGCTAGAGATCCCGCAGGGGGGAACGAGCAGTACTTC. The chain links TRBV20-1 to TRBJ2-7; D possibly corresponds to TRBD1 (7 bases). With 0 bases removed from V and 5 bases from J, the gap between germline ends came to 14 bases. Per germline, CDR1 DFQATT and CDR2 SNEGSKA (reference sequence). The CDR3 has 14 amino acids.

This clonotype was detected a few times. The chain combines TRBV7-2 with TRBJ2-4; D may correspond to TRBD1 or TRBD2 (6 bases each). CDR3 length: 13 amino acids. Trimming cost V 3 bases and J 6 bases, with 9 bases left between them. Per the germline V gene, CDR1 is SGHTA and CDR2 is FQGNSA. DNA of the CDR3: TGTGCCAGCAGCTTCGGGGGCCCAAACATTCAGTACTTC. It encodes CASSFGGPNIQYF.

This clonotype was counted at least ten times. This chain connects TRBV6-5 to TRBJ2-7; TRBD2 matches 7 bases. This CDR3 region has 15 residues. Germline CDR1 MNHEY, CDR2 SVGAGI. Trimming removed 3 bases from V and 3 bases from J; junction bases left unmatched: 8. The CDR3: CASSYTGEGLYEQYF. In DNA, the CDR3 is TGTGCCAGCAGTTATACGGGGGAGGGCCTCTACGAGCAGTACTTC.

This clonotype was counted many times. CDR3 protein: CASSLAGTGKETQYF. The CDR3 nucleotides are TGTGCCAGCAGTTTGGCCGGGACAGGGAAAGAGACCCAGTACTTC. The genes are TRBV12-3 or TRBV12-4 and TRBJ2-5; TRBD1 aligns across 9 bases. The CDR3 runs to 15 residues. The V and J ends lost 3 bases and 3 bases, in that order; junction bases with no gene match: 5.

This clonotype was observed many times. The CDR3 DNA is TGCGCCAGCAGCTTGGGACAAGGGGTGAACACTGAAGCTTTCTTT. Residues: CASSLGQGVNTEAFF. This chain uses TRBV5-1 with TRBJ1-1, with a possible D match to TRBD1 (5 bases). The CDR3 runs to 15 residues. Germline V gene lookup returns CDR1 SGHRS and CDR2 YFSETQ. V was trimmed by 0 bases and J by 0 bases, leaving 9 bases between them.

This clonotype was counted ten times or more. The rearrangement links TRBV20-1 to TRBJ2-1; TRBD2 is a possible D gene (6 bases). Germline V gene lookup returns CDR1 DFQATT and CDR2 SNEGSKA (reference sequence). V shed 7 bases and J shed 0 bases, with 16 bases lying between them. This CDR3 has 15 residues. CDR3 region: CSVKGLPSSYNEQFF. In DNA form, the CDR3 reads TGCAGTGTAAAGGGACTCCCGAGCTCCTACAATGAGCAGTTCTTC.

This chain's CDR3 is CAAKTEVLGNEQFF. CDR3 nucleotides: TGTGCCGCCAAGACGGAGGTCCTGGGCAATGAGCAGTTCTTC. The J gene is TRBJ2-1, the V gene TRBV7-9, with a tentative D call TRBD2 (5 bases). The V and J ends lost 11 bases and 6 bases respectively, with 20 bases between them. The CDR3 spans 14 residues. Germline V gene lookup returns CDR1 SEHNR and CDR2 FQNEAQ (reference sequence). Complete variable domain (other parts from reference TRBV7-9 and TRBJ2-1): DTGVSQNPRHKITKRGQNVTFRCDPISEHNRLYWYRQTLGQGPEFLTYFQNEAQLEKSRLLSDRFSAERPKGSFSTLEIQRTEQGDSAMYLCAAKTEVLGNEQFFGPGTRLTVL.

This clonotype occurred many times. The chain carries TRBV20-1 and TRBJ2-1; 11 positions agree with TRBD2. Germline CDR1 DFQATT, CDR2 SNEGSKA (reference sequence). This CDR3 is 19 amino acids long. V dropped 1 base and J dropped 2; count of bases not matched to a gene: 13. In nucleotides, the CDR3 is TGCAGTGCTAGAGGTCGGTCCCTAGCGGGAGGCCTCACCTACAATGAGCAGTTCTTC. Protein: CSARGRSLAGGLTYNEQFF.

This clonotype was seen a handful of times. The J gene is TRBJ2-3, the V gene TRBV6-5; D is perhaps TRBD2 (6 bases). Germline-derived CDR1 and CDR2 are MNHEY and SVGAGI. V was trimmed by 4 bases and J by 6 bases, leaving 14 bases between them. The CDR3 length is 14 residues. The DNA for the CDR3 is TGTGCCAGCAGTTCGTGGCGGGGTGAGGATACGCAGTATTTT. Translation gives CASSSWRGEDTQYF.

For the CDR3, the DNA is TGTGCCAGTCAAGGTACCTACGAGCAGTACTTC. Translating gives CASQGTYEQYF. The chain joins TRBV12-3 or TRBV12-4 to TRBJ2-7; no reliable D call. The germline V and J ends were trimmed by 9 bases and 2 bases, with 8 bases remaining between them. CDR3 length equals 11 residues.

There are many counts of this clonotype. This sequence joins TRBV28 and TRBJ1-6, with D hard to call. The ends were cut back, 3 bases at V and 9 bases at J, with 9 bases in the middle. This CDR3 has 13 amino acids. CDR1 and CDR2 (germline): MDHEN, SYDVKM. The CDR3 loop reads CASSLEGRSPLHF. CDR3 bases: TGTGCCAGCAGTTTGGAGGGCCGTTCACCCCTCCACTTT.

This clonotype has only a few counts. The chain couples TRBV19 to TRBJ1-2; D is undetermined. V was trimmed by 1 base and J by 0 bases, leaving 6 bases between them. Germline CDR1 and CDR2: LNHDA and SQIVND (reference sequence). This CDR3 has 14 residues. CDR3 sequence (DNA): TGTGCCAGTAGTATAGTTGCGGCTAACTATGGCTACACCTTC. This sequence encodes CASSIVAANYGYTF. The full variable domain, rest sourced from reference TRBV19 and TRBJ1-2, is DGGITQSPKYLFRKEGQNVTLSCEQNLNHDAMYWYRQDPGQGLRLIYYSQIVNDFQKGDIAEGYSVSREKKESFPLTVTSAQKNPTAFYLCASSIVAANYGYTFGSGTRLTVV.

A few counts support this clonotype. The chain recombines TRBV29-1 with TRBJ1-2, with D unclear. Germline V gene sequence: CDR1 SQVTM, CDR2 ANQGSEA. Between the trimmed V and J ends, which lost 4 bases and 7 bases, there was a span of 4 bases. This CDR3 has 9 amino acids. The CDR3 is CSVAGGYTF. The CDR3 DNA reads TGCAGCGTTGCCGGTGGCTACACCTTC.

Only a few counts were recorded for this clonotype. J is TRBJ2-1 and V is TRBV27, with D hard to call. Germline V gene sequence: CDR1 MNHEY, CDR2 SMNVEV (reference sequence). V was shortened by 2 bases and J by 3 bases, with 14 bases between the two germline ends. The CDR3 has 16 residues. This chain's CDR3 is CASSLRAEFVYNEQFF. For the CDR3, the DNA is TGTGCCAGCAGTTTACGTGCGGAGTTTGTCTACAATGAGCAGTTCTTC.

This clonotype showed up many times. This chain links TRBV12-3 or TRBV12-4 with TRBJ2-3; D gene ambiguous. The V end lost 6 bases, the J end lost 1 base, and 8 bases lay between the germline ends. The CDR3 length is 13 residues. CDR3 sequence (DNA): TGTGCCAGCAGACCCACCGGCACAGATACGCAGTATTTT. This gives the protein CASRPTGTDTQYF.